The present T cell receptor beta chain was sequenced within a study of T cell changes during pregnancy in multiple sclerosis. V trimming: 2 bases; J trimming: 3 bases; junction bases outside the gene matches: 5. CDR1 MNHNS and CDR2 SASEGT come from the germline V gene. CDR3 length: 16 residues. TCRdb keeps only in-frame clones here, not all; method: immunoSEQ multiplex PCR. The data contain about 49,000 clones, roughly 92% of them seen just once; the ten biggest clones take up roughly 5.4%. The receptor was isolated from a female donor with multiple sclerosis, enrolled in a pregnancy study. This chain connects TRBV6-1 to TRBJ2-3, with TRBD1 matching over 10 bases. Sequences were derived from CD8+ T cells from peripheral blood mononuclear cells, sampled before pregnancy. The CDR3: CASSELPGQGTDTQYF. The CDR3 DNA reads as TGTGCCAGCAGTGAACTTCCGGGACAGGGGACAGATACGCAGTATTTT.